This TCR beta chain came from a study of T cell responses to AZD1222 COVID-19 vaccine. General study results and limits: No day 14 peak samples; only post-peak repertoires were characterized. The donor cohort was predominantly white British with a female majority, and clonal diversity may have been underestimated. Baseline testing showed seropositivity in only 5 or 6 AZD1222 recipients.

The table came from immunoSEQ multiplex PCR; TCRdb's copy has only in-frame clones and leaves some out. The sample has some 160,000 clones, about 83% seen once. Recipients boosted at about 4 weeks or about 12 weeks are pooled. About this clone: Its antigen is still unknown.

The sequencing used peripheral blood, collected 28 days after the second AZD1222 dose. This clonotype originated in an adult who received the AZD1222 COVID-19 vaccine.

In nucleotides, the CDR3 is TGTGCCAGCAGCGTAGTGGCTAGCGGGGGTAATGAGCAGTTCTTC. It codes for CASSVVASGGNEQFF. The genes are TRBV9 and TRBJ2-1, with TRBD2 identical over 10 bases. Germline values: CDR1 SGDLS, CDR2 YYNGEE. CDR3 length equals 15 residues. V gave up 0 bases and J gave up 7 bases; unmatched junction bases: 4.